Given below is one T cell receptor beta chain in context. The specificity of this receptor is unknown. One base away there is no much larger clone; base qualities are not given. For CDR1 and CDR2, the germline V gene lists SNHLY and FYNNEI. At the junction V is shortened by 6 bases and J by 3 bases; bases outside the gene matches: 5. The cysteine opens and the phenylalanine closes a CDR3 of 14 amino acids. The CDR3 DNA has 42 bases and is translated from base 1. These data come from a study of regulatory T cells in long-lasting Graves disease (dated by TCRdb to 2020 to 2023). In the study overall: In the newly diagnosed Graves' disease group, patients had been taking antithyroid drugs for less than 3 months. Patients with persistent Graves' disease were compared with patients with newly diagnosed Graves' disease using TCR sequencing and RNA sequencing of peripheral blood. The study was conducted in China and was registered as a clinical trial. TCR sequencing covered approximately 13 persistent and roughly 20 newly diagnosed Graves' disease patients, around 35 samples in total.

This specimen's time point label, interpreted: newly diagnosed GD, antithyroid drugs for less than 3 months. For both TCR sequencing and RNA sequencing, RNA was extracted from PBMCs in TRIzol. Graves' disease was diagnosed according to American Thyroid Association guidelines. Recruitment of patients was carried out at an endocrinology department in Xi'an, China. From each patient, approximately 10 milliliters of peripheral blood was collected into an EDTA anticoagulant tube. Ficoll Paque Plus density gradient separation was used to isolate PBMCs, and no further T cell sorting was done. An Agilent 2100 Bioanalyzer and agarose gel were used to assess RNA quality, and a NanoDrop 2000 was used to measure RNA concentration. The library was prepared using multiplex PCR. Sequencer: Illumina HiSeq 4000. CDR3 regions were amplified by Arm-PCR with iRepertoire HTBI primers to construct TCR beta libraries. Before sequencing, the PCR products went through gel purification. Processing in the source paper ran as follows. Gene usage analysis of CDR3 amino acid clonotypes used the 55 to 80 TRBV and around 14 TRBJ segments found across samples. COPE and FqMerger were used to merge the filtered high-quality paired reads into contigs. BLAST was used to align contigs to IMGT TRBV, TRBD and TRBJ reference genes, and CDR3 was defined according to IMGT. Highly expanded clones were defined as clonotypes with a frequency above 0.1%. Shannon entropy served as the measure of repertoire diversity, while the Gini coefficient captured V-J evenness. A clonotype was considered public if more than one individual shared it. Clones were called with MiXCR by TCRdb after fastp trimmed the public reads at Q25, and only in-frame beta chains were retained. Entries are consolidated by CDR3 protein sequence, retaining the most common genes and DNA. The V and J calls here are based on TCRdb, not the publication. For this sample there are fewer than 550,000 distinct CDR3 sequences; approximately 16% appear just once. The ten largest make up approximately 25% of the sample.

On the study overall, not on this receptor specifically: Sequencing and analysis were restricted to the TCR beta chain. Only peripheral blood was studied, because thyroid tissue, the primary lesion, was inaccessible. Persistent disease showed preferential use of TRBV28, TRBJ1-2 and TRBJ2-5, whereas newly diagnosed disease favored TRBV20-1 and TRBJ2-1. More public clonotypes were shared among persistent patients (over 2,500) than among newly diagnosed patients (966). Compared with newly diagnosed patients, persistent Graves' disease patients had lower TCR Shannon entropy and fewer highly expanded clones, which suggests clonal expansion. The small sample size was acknowledged by the authors as a limitation that may reduce accuracy.

These sequences were also reported in another study, on T cells in Graves' hyperthyroidism and ophthalmopathy. The second source states: Graves' hyperthyroidism was defined as stable when no progression to ophthalmopathy occurred over 18 months of follow-up. The hyperthyroidism patients were between 18 and 65 years old and newly diagnosed, with a disease duration of less than 2 months. Exclusion was applied to patients with uncontrolled infections, other autoimmune diseases, pregnancy or lactation. Clinical symptoms, serum thyroxine and TRAb, thyroid ultrasound, and orbital computed tomography formed the basis for the diagnoses. The TCR CDR3 was subjected to a first round of RT-PCR using the HTBI primer set and the Qiagen OneStep RT-PCR kit. Blood samples also contained most of the expanded thyroid clonotypes (frequency above 0.001), which suggests that blood repertoires may reflect thyroid immune responses. A model built on a 13 V-J signature distinguished ophthalmopathy from stable hyperthyroidism, reaching around 90% sensitivity and approximately 81% specificity in cross-validation and 80%/75% in testing. In validation, the model predicted progression to ophthalmopathy with just under 71% sensitivity and around 72% specificity, a median of 6.5 months before onset. A discovery cohort of roughly 96 patients, 43 with Graves' ophthalmopathy and 55 to 60 with stable Graves' hyperthyroidism, was used to find distinguishing TCR V-J signatures. Prospective prediction of ophthalmopathy was tested in an independent validation cohort of about 19 hyperthyroidism patients and around 16 patients who later progressed to ophthalmopathy. The approximately 90 discovery patients were randomly split 7:3 into training and test sets. In addition, the study compared T-cell repertoires in thyroid tissue and in blood from over 5 Graves' hyperthyroidism patients. Following sampling, methimazole starting at 30 mg daily was given to hyperthyroidism patients, and high-dose intravenous methylprednisolone was given to ophthalmopathy patients. Libraries were constructed in a second round of multiplex PCR, after which size selection and purification were performed. Paired-end sequencing of the libraries was performed with 100 bp reads on an Illumina HiSeq2000. Raw data were processed with SOAPnuke, discarding reads with adapters, uncalled bases, mean Phred below 15, or no exact constant-primer or identifier match. High-quality paired reads were merged using COPE v1.2.5, and each unique nucleotide sequence was defined as a clonotype. Clonotypes were aligned to IMGT TRBV, TRBD and TRBJ reference segments using MiTCR v1.1. Analysis was restricted to V-J combinations with a frequency above 0.0001, which covered 99.2% of repertoires. A TCS score was defined as the ratio of F50 (clonal expansion) to E x V (chaos), with BLOSUM62-based TCRdist applied between CDR3 peptides within each V-J. Welch's t-statistics and random forest reduced roughly 530 V-J features to about 12, which were used in a naive Bayes classifier (R e1071). Sample size was not statistically predetermined, and blinding of investigators to group allocation was not performed. TCR Vbeta CDR3 sequencing of 130 to 150 peripheral blood samples (more than 40 ophthalmopathy, 75 hyperthyroidism and some 17 progressor patients) is reported in the paper.

The sequencing here drew on peripheral blood mononuclear cells (PBMCs), taken at new diagnosis, from a patient treated with antithyroid drugs. This sequence uses TRBV2 and TRBJ1-5; TRBD1 matches 7 bases in the middle. This receptor was identified in a middle-aged woman with Graves disease. Donor details come from another sample of the same person, matched by shared clones. The CDR3 region: CASRFDRDNQPQHF. The DNA reads as follows: TGTGCCAGCAGATTTGACAGGGACAATCAGCCCCAGCATTTT.